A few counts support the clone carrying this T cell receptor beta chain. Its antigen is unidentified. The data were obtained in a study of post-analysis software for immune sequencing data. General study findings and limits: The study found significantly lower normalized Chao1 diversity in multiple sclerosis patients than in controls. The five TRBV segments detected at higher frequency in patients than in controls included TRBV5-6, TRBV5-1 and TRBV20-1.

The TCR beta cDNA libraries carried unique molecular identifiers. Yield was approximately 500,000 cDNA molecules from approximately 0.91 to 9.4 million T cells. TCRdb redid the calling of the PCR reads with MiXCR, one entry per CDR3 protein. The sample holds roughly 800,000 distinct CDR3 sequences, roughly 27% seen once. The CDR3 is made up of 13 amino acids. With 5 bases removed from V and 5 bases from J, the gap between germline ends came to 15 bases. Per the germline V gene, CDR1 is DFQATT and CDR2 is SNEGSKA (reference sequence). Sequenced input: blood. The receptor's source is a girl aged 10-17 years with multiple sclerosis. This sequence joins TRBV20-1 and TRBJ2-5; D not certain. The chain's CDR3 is CSASAVVGETQYF. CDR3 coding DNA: TGCAGTGCTTCCGCCGTGGTTGGGGAGACCCAGTACTTC.